These T cell receptor beta chains were read from a single sample in a study of identical twins. TCRdb re-derived calls from the 5' RACE reads in MiXCR, one entry per CDR3 protein. Counted here are roughly 250,000 distinct CDR3 sequences, around an eighth occurring once; the ten biggest clones make up approximately 8.8%. The sample taken for sequencing was memory (CD45RO+) T cells sorted from blood. The source is a woman aged 18 to 35 in good health. Both conserved end residues are part of each CDR3. The D gene is left open where the match is weak. Size is stated for part of the rows, as once, few or many counts, or as a class when the clone is expanded.

V	length	size	D	J	CDR3	DNA
TRBV4-2	17	few	TRBD2	TRBJ2-2	CASSQEGGLANTGELFF	TGTGCCAGCAGCCAAGAAGGAGGACTAGCGAACACCGGGGAGCTGTTTTTT
TRBV4-3	16	few	-	TRBJ1-4	CASSQDFFFGNEKLFF	TGCGCCAGCAGCCAAGACTTCTTCTTCGGTAATGAAAAACTGTTTTTT
TRBV20-1	14	few	-	TRBJ2-1	CSASESRSYNEQFF	TGCAGTGCTAGTGAATCCCGCTCCTACAATGAGCAGTTCTTC
TRBV12-3/TRBV12-4	16	-	-	TRBJ1-1	CASSFARGWGGTEAFF	TGTGCCAGCAGTTTTGCGCGGGGTTGGGGAGGAACTGAAGCTTTCTTT
TRBV5-4	13	-	-	TRBJ1-2	CASSFPAGDGYTF	TGTGCCAGCAGCTTTCCGGCAGGGGACGGCTACACCTTC
TRBV20-1	12	-	-	TRBJ2-3	CSALLGADTQYF	TGCAGTGCTTTGCTTGGTGCAGATACGCAGTATTTT
TRBV20-1	15	few	-	TRBJ1-6	CSARVPDGLNSPLHF	TGCAGTGCTAGAGTTCCGGACGGATTGAATTCACCCCTCCACTTT
TRBV12-3/TRBV12-4	16	many	-	TRBJ1-2	CASSPFQAGQVYGYTF	TGTGCCAGCAGTCCGTTTCAGGCGGGCCAGGTCTATGGCTACACCTTC
TRBV20-1	16	few	-	TRBJ1-2	CSASRPVSDFFGGYTF	TGCAGTGCTAGTAGGCCTGTCTCGGATTTCTTTGGTGGCTACACCTTC
TRBV13	14	-	-	TRBJ1-1	CASSPDRFVAEAFF	TGTGCCAGCAGCCCCGACAGGTTTGTCGCTGAAGCTTTCTTT
TRBV20-1	17	few	TRBD2	TRBJ2-7	CSARDGLAGDWDYEQYF	TGCAGTGCTAGAGATGGCCTAGCGGGAGATTGGGACTACGAGCAGTACTTC
TRBV10-3	14	many	TRBD1	TRBJ2-4	CAISERDRGNIQYF	TGTGCCATCAGTGAGCGGGACAGGGGAAACATTCAGTACTTC
TRBV5-1	14	-	-	TRBJ2-3	CASSLIPSTDTQYF	TGCGCCAGCAGCTTGATCCCCAGCACAGATACGCAGTATTTT
TRBV7-7	17	-	TRBD2	TRBJ2-5	CASSLGLASGAQETQYF	TGTGCTAGCAGCTTAGGACTAGCCTCGGGAGCTCAAGAGACCCAGTACTTC
TRBV30	13	-	-	TRBJ1-1	CAGGGFRNTEAFF	TGTGCCGGAGGCGGATTCAGGAACACTGAAGCTTTCTTT
TRBV5-1	14	-	TRBD1	TRBJ1-2	CASSGTGKDLGYTF	TGCGCCAGCAGCGGGACAGGGAAGGATCTAGGCTACACCTTC
TRBV20-1	15	few	TRBD2	TRBJ2-3	CSASGTSGGTDTQYF	TGCAGTGCTTCCGGGACTAGCGGAGGCACAGATACGCAGTATTTT
TRBV3-1	14	once	TRBD1	TRBJ1-6	CASSPDRGISPLHF	TGTGCCAGCAGCCCCGACAGGGGTATTTCACCCCTCCACTTT
TRBV7-9	15	many	-	TRBJ2-1	CASSFGQSSYNEQFF	TGTGCCAGCAGCTTTGGCCAGAGCTCCTACAATGAGCAGTTCTTC
TRBV7-6	16	few	-	TRBJ2-3	CASSPNPGESTDTQYF	TGTGCCAGCAGCCCGAACCCCGGGGAAAGCACAGATACGCAGTATTTT
TRBV11-2	10	few	-	TRBJ2-7	CASPPHEQYF	TGTGCCAGCCCGCCCCACGAGCAGTACTTC
TRBV10-3	14	-	-	TRBJ1-2	CAISESRQSYGYTF	TGTGCCATCAGTGAGTCGAGGCAGTCCTATGGCTACACCTTC
TRBV9	13	-	-	TRBJ2-1	CASSVQPRNEQFF	TGTGCCAGCAGCGTGCAACCAAGGAATGAGCAGTTCTTC
TRBV7-9	14	-	-	TRBJ1-3	CASSLAGHGNTIYF	TGTGCCAGCAGCTTAGCGGGACACGGAAACACCATATATTTT
TRBV12-3/TRBV12-4	14	many	-	TRBJ2-1	CASTQMGVYNEQFF	TGTGCCAGCACCCAAATGGGGGTCTACAATGAGCAGTTCTTC
TRBV20-1	13	few	-	TRBJ1-2	CSARAYTNYGYTF	TGCAGTGCTAGAGCTTATACCAACTATGGCTACACCTTC
TRBV11-2	16	few	TRBD1	TRBJ2-1	CASSRWDSSPRPEQFF	TGTGCCAGCAGCCGTTGGGACAGCTCCCCGCGTCCTGAGCAGTTCTTC
TRBV12-3/TRBV12-4	14	-	-	TRBJ1-1	CATLLIEGGTEAFF	TGTGCCACCTTACTTATCGAGGGAGGCACTGAAGCTTTCTTT
TRBV10-2	16	many	-	TRBJ1-3	CASSDRRVSSGNTIYF	TGCGCCAGCAGTGACCGCAGGGTGAGCTCTGGAAACACCATATATTTT
TRBV29-1	12	few	-	TRBJ2-1	CSVGRQFNEQFF	TGCAGCGTTGGAAGGCAGTTTAATGAGCAGTTCTTC
TRBV12-3/TRBV12-4	14	many	-	TRBJ2-7	CASSRGQGGYEQYF	TGTGCCAGCAGCCGGGGGCAGGGGGGCTACGAGCAGTACTTC
TRBV6-1	15	-	-	TRBJ2-7	CASSEGESSPYEQYF	TGTGCCAGCAGTGAAGGAGAGTCGAGCCCCTACGAGCAGTACTTC
TRBV15	14	few	-	TRBJ2-2	CATSREPNTGELFF	TGTGCCACCAGCAGAGAACCGAACACCGGGGAGCTGTTTTTT
TRBV5-6	14	-	TRBD1	TRBJ1-6	CASSTGTGGSPLHF	TGTGCCAGCAGCACCGGGACAGGGGGTTCACCCCTCCACTTT
TRBV9	15	many	-	TRBJ2-7	CASSVDRTVFNEQYF	TGTGCCAGCAGCGTAGATCGGACAGTCTTCAACGAGCAGTACTTC
TRBV7-7	13	few	TRBD2	TRBJ2-1	CASSLAGAAEQFF	TGTGCTAGCAGCTTAGCGGGGGCTGCTGAGCAGTTCTTC
TRBV2	15	few	-	TRBJ2-2	CASTEGAWDTGELFF	TGTGCCAGCACGGAAGGGGCATGGGACACCGGGGAGCTGTTTTTT
TRBV12-3/TRBV12-4	15	many	-	TRBJ2-1	CASDLGRGAYNEQFF	TGTGCCAGCGACCTCGGACGGGGAGCCTACAATGAGCAGTTCTTC
TRBV7-9	15	few	-	TRBJ2-7	CASSLGRLGPYEQYF	TGTGCCAGCAGCTTAGGAAGGTTAGGGCCCTACGAGCAGTACTTC
TRBV6-1	14	-	-	TRBJ2-2	CASGSGLHTGELFF	TGTGCCAGCGGCTCGGGACTCCACACCGGGGAGCTGTTTTTT
TRBV20-1	16	-	-	TRBJ2-1	CSAGGGSTGSYNEQFF	TGCAGTGCAGGGGGGGGATCTACCGGGTCCTACAATGAGCAGTTCTTC
TRBV5-6	13	few	-	TRBJ1-1	CASSLPDFLGAFF	TGTGCCAGCAGCCTGCCGGACTTTTTGGGAGCTTTCTTT
TRBV10-3	18	many	TRBD1	TRBJ2-1	CAISESGASGGMANEQFF	TGTGCCATCAGTGAGTCGGGTGCATCAGGGGGTATGGCCAATGAGCAGTTCTTC
TRBV5-1	17	-	-	TRBJ2-6	CASSLGQESSGANVLTF	TGCGCCAGCAGCTTGGGACAGGAAAGCTCTGGGGCCAACGTCCTGACTTTC
TRBV5-6	16	-	TRBD1	TRBJ1-2	CASSEDRGPSNYGYTF	TGTGCCAGCAGCGAGGACAGGGGACCCTCTAACTATGGCTACACCTTC
TRBV9	14	few	TRBD1	TRBJ1-6	CASSTGGADSPLHF	TGTGCCAGCAGTACAGGGGGCGCGGATTCACCCCTCCACTTT
TRBV20-1	16	-	-	TRBJ2-5	CSARAGNQGGQETQYF	TGCAGTGCTAGAGCGGGGAATCAGGGGGGACAAGAGACCCAGTACTTC
TRBV2	14	few	-	TRBJ1-5	CASSPESPNQPQHF	TGTGCCAGCAGTCCGGAAAGCCCGAATCAGCCCCAGCATTTT
TRBV20-1	14	few	-	TRBJ1-2	CSASPEHPIYGYTF	TGCAGTGCTAGCCCCGAGCACCCCATCTATGGCTACACCTTC
TRBV6-1	15	-	-	TRBJ2-5	CASSEAELPGETQYF	TGTGCCAGCAGTGAAGCCGAACTCCCGGGGGAGACCCAGTACTTC
TRBV6-1	15	-	TRBD2	TRBJ2-3	CASRGTSGLGNTQYF	TGTGCCAGCAGAGGGACTAGCGGCTTGGGGAATACGCAGTATTTT
TRBV6-5	16	-	-	TRBJ2-5	CASRRPGQRYQETQYF	TGTGCCAGCAGACGACCGGGACAACGATACCAAGAGACCCAGTACTTC
TRBV18	15	once	TRBD2	TRBJ2-7	CASSPPSGREGEQYF	TGTGCCAGCTCACCACCTAGCGGGAGGGAAGGCGAGCAGTACTTC